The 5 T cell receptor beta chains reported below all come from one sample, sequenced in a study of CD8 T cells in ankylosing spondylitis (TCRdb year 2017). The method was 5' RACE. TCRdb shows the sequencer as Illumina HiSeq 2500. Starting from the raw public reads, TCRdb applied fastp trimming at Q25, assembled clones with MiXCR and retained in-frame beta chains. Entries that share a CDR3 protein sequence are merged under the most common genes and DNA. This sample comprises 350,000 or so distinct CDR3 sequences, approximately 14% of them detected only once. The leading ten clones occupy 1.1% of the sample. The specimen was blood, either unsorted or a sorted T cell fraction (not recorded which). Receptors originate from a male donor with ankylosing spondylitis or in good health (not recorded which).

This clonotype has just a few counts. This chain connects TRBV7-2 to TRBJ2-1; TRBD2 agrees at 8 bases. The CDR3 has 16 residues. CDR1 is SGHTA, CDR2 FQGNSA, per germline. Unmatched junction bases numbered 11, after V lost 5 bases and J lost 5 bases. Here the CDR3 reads CASSPSGTRMNNEQFF. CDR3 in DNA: TGTGCCAGCAGCCCCTCCGGGACTAGGATGAACAATGAGCAGTTCTTC.

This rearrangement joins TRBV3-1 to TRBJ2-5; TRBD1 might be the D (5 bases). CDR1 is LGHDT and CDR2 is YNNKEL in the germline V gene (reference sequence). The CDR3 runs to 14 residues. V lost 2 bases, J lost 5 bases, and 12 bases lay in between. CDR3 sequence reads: CASSQQGFGETQYF. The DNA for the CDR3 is TGTGCCAGCAGCCAACAGGGCTTCGGGGAGACCCAGTACTTC.

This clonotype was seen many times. The CDR3 sequence is CAISRTDTQYF. The DNA of the CDR3 is TGTGCCATCAGTCGTACAGATACGCAGTATTTT. This chain uses TRBV10-3 with TRBJ2-3, with D uncertain. Per the germline V gene, CDR1 is ENHRY and CDR2 is SYGVKD. Deletions cut 5 bases from V and 3 bases from J, with 3 bases between. The CDR3 covers 11 residues.

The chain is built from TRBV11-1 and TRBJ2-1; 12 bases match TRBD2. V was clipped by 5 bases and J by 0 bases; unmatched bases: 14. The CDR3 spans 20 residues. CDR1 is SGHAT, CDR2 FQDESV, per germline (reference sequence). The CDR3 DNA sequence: TGTGCCAGCAGCGCCCGGACTAGCGGGATTCCTTTCTTCTCCTACAATGAGCAGTTCTTC. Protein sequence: CASSARTSGIPFFSYNEQFF. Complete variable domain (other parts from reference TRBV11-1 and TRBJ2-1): EAEVAQSPRYKITEKSQAVAFWCDPISGHATLYWYRQILGQGPELLVQFQDESVVDDSQLPKDRFSAERLKGVDSTLKIQPAELGDSAMYLCASSARTSGIPFFSYNEQFFGPGTRLTVL.

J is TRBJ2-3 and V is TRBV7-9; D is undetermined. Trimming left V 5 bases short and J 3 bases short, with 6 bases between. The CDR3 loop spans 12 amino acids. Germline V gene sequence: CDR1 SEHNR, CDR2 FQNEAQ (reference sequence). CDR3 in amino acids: CASSRLTDTQYF. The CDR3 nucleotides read TGTGCCAGCAGCCGCCTTACAGATACGCAGTATTTT.